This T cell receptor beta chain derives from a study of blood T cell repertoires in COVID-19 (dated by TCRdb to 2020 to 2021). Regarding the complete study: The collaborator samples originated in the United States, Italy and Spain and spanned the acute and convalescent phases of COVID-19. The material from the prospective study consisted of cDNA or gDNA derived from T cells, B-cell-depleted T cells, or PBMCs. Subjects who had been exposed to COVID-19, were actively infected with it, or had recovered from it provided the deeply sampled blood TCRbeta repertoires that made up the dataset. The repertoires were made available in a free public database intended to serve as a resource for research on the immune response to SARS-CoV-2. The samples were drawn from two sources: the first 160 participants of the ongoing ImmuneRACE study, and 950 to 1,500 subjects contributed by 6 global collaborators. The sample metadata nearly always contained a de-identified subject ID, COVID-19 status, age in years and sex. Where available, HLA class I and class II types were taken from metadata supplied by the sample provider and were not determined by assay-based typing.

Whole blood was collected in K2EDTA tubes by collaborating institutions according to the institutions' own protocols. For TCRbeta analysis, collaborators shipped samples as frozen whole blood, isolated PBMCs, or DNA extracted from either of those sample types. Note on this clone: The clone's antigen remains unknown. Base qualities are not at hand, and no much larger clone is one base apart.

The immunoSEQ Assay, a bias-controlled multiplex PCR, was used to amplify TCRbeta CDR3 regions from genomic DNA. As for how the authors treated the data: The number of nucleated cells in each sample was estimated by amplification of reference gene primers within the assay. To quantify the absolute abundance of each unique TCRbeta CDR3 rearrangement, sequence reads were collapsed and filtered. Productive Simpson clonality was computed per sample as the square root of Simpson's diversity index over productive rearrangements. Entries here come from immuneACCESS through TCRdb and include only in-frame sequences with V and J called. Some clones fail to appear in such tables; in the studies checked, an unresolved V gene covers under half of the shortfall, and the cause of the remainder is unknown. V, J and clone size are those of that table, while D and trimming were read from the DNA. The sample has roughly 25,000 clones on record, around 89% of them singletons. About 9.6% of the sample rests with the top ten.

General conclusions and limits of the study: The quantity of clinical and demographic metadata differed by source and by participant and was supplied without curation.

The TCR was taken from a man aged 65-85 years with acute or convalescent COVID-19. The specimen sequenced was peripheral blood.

The CDR3 here reads CASSQSGLAGGYTGELFF. The sequenced DNA: TGCGCCAGCAGCCAAAGTGGACTAGCGGGAGGATACACCGGGGAGCTGTTTTTT. The chain couples TRBV4-1 to TRBJ2-2; TRBD2 agrees with 14 junctional bases. V and J are trimmed by 2 bases and 3 bases, and the gene matches miss 5 bases of the junction. The CDR3 runs 18 residues from the cysteine to the phenylalanine. Just the 54-base CDR3 DNA is kept, in frame starting at base 1. Taken from the germline V gene, the CDR1 and CDR2 loops are MGHRA and YSYEKL.